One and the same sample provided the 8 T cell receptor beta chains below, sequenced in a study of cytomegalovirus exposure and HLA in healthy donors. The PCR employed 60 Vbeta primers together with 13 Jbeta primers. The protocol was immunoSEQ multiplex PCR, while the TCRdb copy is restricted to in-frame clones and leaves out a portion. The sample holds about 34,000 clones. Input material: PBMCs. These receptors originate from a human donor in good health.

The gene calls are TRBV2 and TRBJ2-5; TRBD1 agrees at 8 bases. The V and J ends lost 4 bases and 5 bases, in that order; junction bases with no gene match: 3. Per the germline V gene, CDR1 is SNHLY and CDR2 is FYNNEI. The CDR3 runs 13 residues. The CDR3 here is CASSGQGKETQYF. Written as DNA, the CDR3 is TGTGCCAGCAGTGGACAGGGGAAGGAGACCCAGTACTTC.

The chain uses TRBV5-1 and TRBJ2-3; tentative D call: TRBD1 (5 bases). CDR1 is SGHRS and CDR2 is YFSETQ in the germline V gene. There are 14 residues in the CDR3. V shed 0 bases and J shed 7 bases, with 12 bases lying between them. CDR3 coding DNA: TGCGCCAGCAGCTTGGTCGTGGGGCCGAATACGCAGTATTTT. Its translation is CASSLVVGPNTQYF.

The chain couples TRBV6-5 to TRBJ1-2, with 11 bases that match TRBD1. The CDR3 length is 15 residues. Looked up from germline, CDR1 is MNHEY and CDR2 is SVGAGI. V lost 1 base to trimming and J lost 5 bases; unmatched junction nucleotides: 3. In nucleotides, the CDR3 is TGTGCCAGCAGTTACTTTGGGACAGGGGGATATGGCTACACCTTC. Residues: CASSYFGTGGYGYTF.

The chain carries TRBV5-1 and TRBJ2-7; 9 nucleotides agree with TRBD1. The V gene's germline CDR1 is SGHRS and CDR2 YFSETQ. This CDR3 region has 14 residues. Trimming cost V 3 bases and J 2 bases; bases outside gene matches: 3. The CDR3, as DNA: TGCGCCAGCAGCTCCCGGGACAGGGCCTACGAGCAGTACTTC. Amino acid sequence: CASSSRDRAYEQYF. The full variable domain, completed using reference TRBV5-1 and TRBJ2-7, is KAGVTQTPRYLIKTRGQQVTLSCSPISGHRSVSWYQQTPGQGLQFLFEYFSETQRNKGNFPGRFSGRQFSNSRSEMNVSTLELGDSALYLCASSSRDRAYEQYFGPGTRLTVT.

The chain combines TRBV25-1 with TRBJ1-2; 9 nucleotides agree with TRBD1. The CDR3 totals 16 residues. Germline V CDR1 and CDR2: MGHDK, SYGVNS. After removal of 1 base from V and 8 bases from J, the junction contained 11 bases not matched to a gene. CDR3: CASSESLRPGQGGYTF. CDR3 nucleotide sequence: TGTGCCAGCAGTGAATCCCTTCGACCAGGACAGGGGGGCTACACCTTC.

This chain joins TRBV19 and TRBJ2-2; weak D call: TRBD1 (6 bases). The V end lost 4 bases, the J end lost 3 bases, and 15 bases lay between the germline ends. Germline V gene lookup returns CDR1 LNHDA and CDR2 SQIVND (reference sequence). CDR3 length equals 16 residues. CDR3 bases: TGTGCCAGTAGTACACTGGGACACCGGGACACCGGGGAGCTGTTTTTT. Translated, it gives CASSTLGHRDTGELFF.

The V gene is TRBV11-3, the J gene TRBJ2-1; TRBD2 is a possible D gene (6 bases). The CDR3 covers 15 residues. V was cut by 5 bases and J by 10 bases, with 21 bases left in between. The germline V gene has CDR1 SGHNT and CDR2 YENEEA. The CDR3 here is CASSPSGTLGKEQFF. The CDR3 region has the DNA TGTGCCAGCAGCCCGTCCGGGACTCTGGGGAAGGAGCAGTTCTTC.

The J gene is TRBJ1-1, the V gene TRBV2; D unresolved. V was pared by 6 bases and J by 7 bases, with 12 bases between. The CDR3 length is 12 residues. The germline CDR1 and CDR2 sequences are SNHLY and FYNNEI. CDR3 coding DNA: TGTGCCAGCAGCCTAGAGGTTGGTGAAGCTTTCTTT. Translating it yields CASSLEVGEAFF. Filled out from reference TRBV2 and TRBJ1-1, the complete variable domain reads EPEVTQTPSHQVTQMGQEVILRCVPISNHLYFYWYRQILGQKVEFLVSFYNNEISEKSEIFDDQFSVERPDGSNFTLKIRSTKLEDSAMYFCASSLEVGEAFFGQGTRLTVV.